Sequencing of this T cell receptor (beta chain) was carried out in a study of T cell clones after liver transplantation. V was shortened by 5 bases and J by 1 base, with 14 bases between the two germline ends. There are 16 residues in the CDR3. Germline CDR1 LGHNA, CDR2 YNFKEQ. Sequenced by immunoSEQ multiplex PCR; TCRdb stores in-frame clones only, minus some. The sample yields about 50,000 clones, 65% to 80% seen once. Material: CD4+ T cells from blood, obtained 54 months after liver transplant. The sequence was collected from a human patient who received a liver transplant. A share of the T cells may be of graft donor origin. The J gene is TRBJ2-2, the V gene TRBV4-2; no definite D call. The CDR3 region has the DNA TGTGCCAGCAGCTTCGTCCCGGACCGGAACACCGGGGAGCTGTTTTTT. Translation: CASSFVPDRNTGELFF.